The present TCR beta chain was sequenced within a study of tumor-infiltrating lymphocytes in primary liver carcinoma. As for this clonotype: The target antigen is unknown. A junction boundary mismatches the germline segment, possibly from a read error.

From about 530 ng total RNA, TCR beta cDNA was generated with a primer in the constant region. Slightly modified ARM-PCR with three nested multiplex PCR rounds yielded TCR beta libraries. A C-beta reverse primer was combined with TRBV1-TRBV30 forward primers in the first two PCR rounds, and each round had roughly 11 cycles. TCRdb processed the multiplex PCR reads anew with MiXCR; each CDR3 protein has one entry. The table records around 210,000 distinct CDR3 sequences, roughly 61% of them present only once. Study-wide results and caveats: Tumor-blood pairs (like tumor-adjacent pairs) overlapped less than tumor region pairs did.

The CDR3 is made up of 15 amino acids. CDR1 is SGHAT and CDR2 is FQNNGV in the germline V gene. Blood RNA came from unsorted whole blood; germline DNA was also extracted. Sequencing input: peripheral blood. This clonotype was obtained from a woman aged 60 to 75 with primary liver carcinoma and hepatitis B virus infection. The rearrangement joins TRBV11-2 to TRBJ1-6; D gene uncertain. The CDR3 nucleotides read TGTGCCAGCAGTCTGGGAGGTCTGGGGAATTCACCCCTCAACTTT. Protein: CASSLGGLGNSPLNF.